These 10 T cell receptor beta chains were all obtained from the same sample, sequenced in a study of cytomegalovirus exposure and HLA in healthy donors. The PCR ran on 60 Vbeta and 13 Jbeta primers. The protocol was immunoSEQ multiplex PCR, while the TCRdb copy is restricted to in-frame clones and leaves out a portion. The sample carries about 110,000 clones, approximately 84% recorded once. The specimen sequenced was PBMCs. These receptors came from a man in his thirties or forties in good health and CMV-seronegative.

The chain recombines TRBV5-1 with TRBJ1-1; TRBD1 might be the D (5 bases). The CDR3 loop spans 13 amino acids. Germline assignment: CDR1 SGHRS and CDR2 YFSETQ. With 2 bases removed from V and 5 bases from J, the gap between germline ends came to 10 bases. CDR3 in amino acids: CASSFGRGTEAFF. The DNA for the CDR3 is TGCGCCAGCAGCTTTGGACGGGGGACTGAAGCTTTCTTT.

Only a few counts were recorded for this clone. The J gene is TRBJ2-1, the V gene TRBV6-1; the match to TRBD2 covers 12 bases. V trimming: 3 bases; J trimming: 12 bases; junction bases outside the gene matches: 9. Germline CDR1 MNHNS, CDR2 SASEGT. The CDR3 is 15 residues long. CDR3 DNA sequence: TGTGCCAGCAGTGAGGGACTAGCGGGCTTAGGGGGGCAGTTCTTC. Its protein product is CASSEGLAGLGGQFF.

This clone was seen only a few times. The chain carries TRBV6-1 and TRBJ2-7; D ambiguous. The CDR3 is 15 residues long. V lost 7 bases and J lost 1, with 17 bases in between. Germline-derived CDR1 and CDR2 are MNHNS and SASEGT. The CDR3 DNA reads TGTGCCAGCAACCGGGTGGTGGATCCTTCCTACGAGCAGTACTTC. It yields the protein CASNRVVDPSYEQYF.

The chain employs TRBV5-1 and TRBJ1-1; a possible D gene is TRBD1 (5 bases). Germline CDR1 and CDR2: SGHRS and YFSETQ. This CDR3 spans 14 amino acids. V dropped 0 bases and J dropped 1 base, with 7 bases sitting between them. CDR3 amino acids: CASSLGRENTEAFF. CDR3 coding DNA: TGCGCCAGCAGCTTGGGCAGGGAGAACACTGAAGCTTTCTTT.

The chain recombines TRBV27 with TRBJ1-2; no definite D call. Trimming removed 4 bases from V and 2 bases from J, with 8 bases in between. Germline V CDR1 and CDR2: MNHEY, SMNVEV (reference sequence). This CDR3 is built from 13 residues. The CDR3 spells CASSSGYNYGYTF. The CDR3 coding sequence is TGTGCCAGCAGTTCGGGGTACAACTATGGCTACACCTTC.

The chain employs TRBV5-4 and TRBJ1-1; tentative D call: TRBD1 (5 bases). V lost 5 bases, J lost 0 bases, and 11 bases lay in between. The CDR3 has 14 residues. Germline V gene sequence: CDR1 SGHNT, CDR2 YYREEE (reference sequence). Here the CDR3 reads CASRSGILNTEAFF. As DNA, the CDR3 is TGTGCCAGCAGGTCAGGGATTCTGAACACTGAAGCTTTCTTT.

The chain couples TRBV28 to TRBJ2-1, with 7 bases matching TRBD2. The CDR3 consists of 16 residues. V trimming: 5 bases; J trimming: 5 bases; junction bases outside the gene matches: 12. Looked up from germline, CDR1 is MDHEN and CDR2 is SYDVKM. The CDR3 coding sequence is TGTGCCAGCAGTCTAGGCGGGGCTAGCGGACACAATGAGCAGTTCTTC. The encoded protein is CASSLGGASGHNEQFF.

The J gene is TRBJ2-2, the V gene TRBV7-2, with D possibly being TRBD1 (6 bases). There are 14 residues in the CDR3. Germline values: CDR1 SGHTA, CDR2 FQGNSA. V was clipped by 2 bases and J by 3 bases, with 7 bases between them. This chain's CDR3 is CASSLQGYTGELFF. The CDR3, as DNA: TGTGCCAGCAGCTTACAGGGGTACACCGGGGAGCTGTTTTTT.

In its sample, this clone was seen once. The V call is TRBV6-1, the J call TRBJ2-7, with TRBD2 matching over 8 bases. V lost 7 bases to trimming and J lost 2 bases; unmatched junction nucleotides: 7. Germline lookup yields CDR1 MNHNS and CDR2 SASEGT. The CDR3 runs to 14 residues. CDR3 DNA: TGTGCCAGCAAGGAGCGGGAGCTCGCCTACGAGCAGTACTTC. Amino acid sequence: CASKERELAYEQYF.

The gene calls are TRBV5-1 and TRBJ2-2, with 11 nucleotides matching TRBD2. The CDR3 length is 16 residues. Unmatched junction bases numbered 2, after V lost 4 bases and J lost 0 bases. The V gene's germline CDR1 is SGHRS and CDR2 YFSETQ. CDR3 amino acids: CASSVAGGANTGELFF. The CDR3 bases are TGCGCCAGCAGCGTAGCGGGGGGGGCGAACACCGGGGAGCTGTTTTTT.